These 32 T cell receptor beta chains were all obtained from the same sample, sequenced in a study of cytomegalovirus exposure and HLA in healthy donors. 60 Vbeta and 13 Jbeta primers were used in PCR. This table comes from immunoSEQ multiplex PCR, and its TCRdb copy is limited to in-frame clones, with some not included. The sample carries 150,000 to 200,000 clones, over 75% recorded once. The source material was PBMCs. The receptor set was obtained from a girl less than two years old in good health and CMV-seronegative.

The chain recombines TRBV12-5 with TRBJ2-1, with D perhaps matching TRBD2 (5 bases). CDR3 length: 12 residues. CDR1 LGHNT and CDR2 FRNRAP come from the germline V gene. V was clipped by 1 base and J by 10 bases, with 8 bases between them. CDR3 region: CASGLAGTEQFF. In DNA form, the CDR3 reads TGTGCTAGTGGTTTGGCGGGAACCGAGCAGTTCTTC.

This clone was recorded only once. The chain links TRBV6-6 to TRBJ1-5; perhaps TRBD1 as D (5 bases). From germline, CDR1 is MNHNY and CDR2 SVGAGI (reference sequence). V shed 6 bases and J shed 5 bases, with 11 bases lying between them. The CDR3 loop spans 13 amino acids. In DNA, the CDR3 is TGTGCCAGCAGCGCTCAGGGTTATCAGCCCCAGCATTTT. Translation gives CASSAQGYQPQHF.

The chain uses TRBV7-8 and TRBJ1-5, with 8 bases aligning to TRBD1. This CDR3 region has 18 residues. Germline loops: CDR1 SGHVS, CDR2 FQNEAQ. V lost 5 bases and J lost 4; bases outside the gene matches: 16. In DNA form, the CDR3 reads TGTGCCAGCAGCCTACATGACAGGGGTCGAAGTGGAAATCAGCCCCAGCATTTT. Protein product: CASSLHDRGRSGNQPQHF.

This clone was observed a few times. The CDR3: CASSYDDSRFSADTQYF. CDR3 nucleotides: TGTGCCAGCAGCTACGATGACTCCCGCTTCTCCGCAGATACGCAGTATTTT. The J gene is TRBJ2-3, the V gene TRBV5-4; no firm D call. Trimming removed 3 bases from V and 4 bases from J, with 21 bases in between. The CDR3 covers 17 residues. Germline V lookup: CDR1 SGHNT, CDR2 YYREEE (reference sequence).

The CDR3 nucleotides read TGTGCCAGCAGCTTAGAGGGACTAGCGGCCTACGAGCAGTACTTC. Protein: CASSLEGLAAYEQYF. The chain couples TRBV11-2 to TRBJ2-7; 11 bases are shared with TRBD2. CDR1 is SGHAT, CDR2 FQNNGV, per germline. CDR3 length: 15 residues. After removal of 0 bases from V and 2 bases from J, the junction contained 0 bases not matched to a gene.

The rearrangement links TRBV5-1 to TRBJ2-5; 14 bases line up with TRBD2. The CDR3 totals 18 residues. V shed 1 base and J 5 bases; nucleotides not matched to a gene: 10. Germline V gene lookup returns CDR1 SGHRS and CDR2 YFSETQ. The CDR3 reads CASSLTLGLAGGRETQYF. In DNA, the CDR3 is TGCGCCAGCAGCTTGACCCTCGGACTAGCGGGGGGCCGGGAGACCCAGTACTTC.

The J gene is TRBJ2-6, the V gene TRBV27; D unresolved. The CDR3 covers 18 residues. CDR1 is MNHEY and CDR2 is SMNVEV in the germline V gene (reference sequence). V lost 2 bases to trimming and J lost 0 bases, with 14 bases between them. The DNA for the CDR3 is TGTGCCAGCAGTTTAAGCAACAGCTTGTCCTCTGGGGCCAACGTCCTGACTTTC. The encoded protein is CASSLSNSLSSGANVLTF.

This clone has a handful of counts. The gene calls are TRBV2 and TRBJ2-1, with 10 bases fitting TRBD2. Germline lookup yields CDR1 SNHLY and CDR2 FYNNEI. This CDR3 region has 15 residues. V dropped 10 bases and J dropped 0; count of bases not matched to a gene: 6. CDR3 in amino acids: CAKGASGSSYNEQFF. Here the CDR3 DNA reads TGTGCCAAGGGGGCTAGCGGGAGCTCCTACAATGAGCAGTTCTTC.

The genes are TRBV5-1 and TRBJ1-1; D may be TRBD1 (6 bases). V gave up 3 bases and J gave up 3 bases, with 9 bases separating them. Per germline, CDR1 SGHRS and CDR2 YFSETQ. CDR3 length: 13 residues. Here the CDR3 reads CASSSGQHTEAFF. The CDR3 coding sequence is TGCGCCAGCAGCTCAGGACAGCACACTGAAGCTTTCTTT.

The CDR3 DNA reads TGTGCCTGGAAGTCAGGACAGGGGTTAGCAGATACGCAGTATTTT. Protein: CAWKSGQGLADTQYF. The rearrangement links TRBV30 to TRBJ2-3, with 9 bases identical to TRBD1. Unmatched junction bases numbered 9, after V lost 4 bases and J lost 4 bases. The CDR3 is made up of 15 amino acids. From germline, CDR1 is GTSNPN and CDR2 SVGIG (reference sequence).

The rearrangement uses TRBV7-2 and TRBJ2-7; TRBD2 matches at 10 bases. Germline CDR1 and CDR2: SGHTA and FQGNSA. This CDR3 has 15 amino acids. V dropped 5 bases and J dropped 4; count of bases not matched to a gene: 8. The CDR3 region is CASSPLAGIVYEQYF. CDR3 bases: TGTGCCAGCAGCCCACTAGCGGGGATCGTTTACGAGCAGTACTTC.

V and J are TRBV9 and TRBJ1-2; D is unclear. CDR1 SGDLS and CDR2 YYNGEE come from the germline V gene. The CDR3 is 15 residues long. The ends were cut back, 0 bases at V and 0 bases at J, with 9 bases in the middle. The DNA of the CDR3 is TGTGCCAGCAGCGTAGGAGGCGGCTCTAACTATGGCTACACCTTC. It translates to CASSVGGGSNYGYTF.

The chain combines TRBV4-1 with TRBJ2-7; TRBD1 agrees at 10 bases. Trimming cost V 2 bases and J 5 bases; bases outside gene matches: 9. CDR1 is MGHRA and CDR2 is YSYEKL in the germline V gene. CDR3 length: 16 residues. The chain's CDR3 is CASSQRVTGGVDEQYF. CDR3 in DNA: TGCGCCAGCAGCCAACGCGTGACAGGGGGCGTGGACGAGCAGTACTTC.

The J gene is TRBJ1-5, the V gene TRBV18; 8 nucleotides line up with TRBD1. V dropped 3 bases and J dropped 1; count of bases not matched to a gene: 8. The germline CDR1 and CDR2 sequences are KGHSH and LQKENI. This CDR3 region has 17 residues. The CDR3 sequence is CASSPLPGQGSNQPQHF. As DNA, the CDR3 is TGTGCCAGCTCACCCCTACCAGGACAGGGAAGCAATCAGCCCCAGCATTTT.

The rearrangement joins TRBV2 to TRBJ1-4; a weak D match, TRBD1 (5 bases). V lost 7 bases to trimming and J lost 5 bases, with 11 bases between them. Germline V gives CDR1 SNHLY, CDR2 FYNNEI. The CDR3 is 13 residues long. The CDR3: CASKVGRNEKLFF. CDR3 DNA: TGTGCCAGCAAGGTGGGGCGAAATGAAAAACTGTTTTTT.

The chain employs TRBV5-1 and TRBJ2-1; possible D gene TRBD2, 7 bases. The CDR3 runs to 14 residues. The V gene's germline CDR1 is SGHRS and CDR2 YFSETQ. Trimming shortened V by 4 bases and J by 7 bases, and 15 bases separated the two germline ends. DNA of the CDR3: TGCGCCAGCAGCGGGGGGGCTCTCAGGAATGAGCAGTTCTTC. It is translated as CASSGGALRNEQFF. Full variable domain (remainder filled in from reference TRBV5-1 and TRBJ2-1): KAGVTQTPRYLIKTRGQQVTLSCSPISGHRSVSWYQQTPGQGLQFLFEYFSETQRNKGNFPGRFSGRQFSNSRSEMNVSTLELGDSALYLCASSGGALRNEQFFGPGTRLTVL.

The chain uses TRBV19 and TRBJ1-1; weak D call: TRBD1 (6 bases). The CDR3 is 13 residues long. V was pared by 4 bases and J by 3 bases, with 9 bases between. From germline, CDR1 is LNHDA and CDR2 SQIVND (reference sequence). CDR3 residues: CASSNRVDTEAFF. The CDR3 coding sequence is TGTGCCAGTAGTAACAGGGTAGACACTGAAGCTTTCTTT.

The chain carries TRBV7-9 and TRBJ1-2; D gene unclear. Germline CDR1 SEHNR, CDR2 FQNEAQ (reference sequence). V lost 5 bases, J lost 4 bases, and 14 bases lay in between. This CDR3 has 14 residues. The CDR3 DNA sequence: TGTGCCAGCAGCACCCCCCCCGGAGTCTATGGCTACACCTTC. This gives the protein CASSTPPGVYGYTF.

J is TRBJ2-3 and V is TRBV5-1, with 8 bases fitting TRBD2. The CDR3 sequence is 15 residues long. CDR1 and CDR2 (germline): SGHRS, YFSETQ. Unmatched junction bases numbered 8, after V lost 2 bases and J lost 6 bases. In DNA, the CDR3 is TGCGCCAGCAGCTTCGGGGCGGGAGGAGGCGATACGCAGTATTTT. Its translation is CASSFGAGGGDTQYF.

V gene TRBV4-1 combines with J gene TRBJ2-3; the D is unclear. This CDR3 has 17 amino acids. Trimming took off 7 bases at V and 2 bases at J, with 22 bases between the two ends. Germline loops: CDR1 MGHRA, CDR2 YSYEKL. DNA for the CDR3: TGCGCCAGCACCAAAACATCCGGGTTACTCTCCACAGATACGCAGTATTTT. Its protein is CASTKTSGLLSTDTQYF.

The chain recombines TRBV11-1 with TRBJ2-5; 10 bases are a match to TRBD2. Germline CDR1 reads SGHAT; CDR2 reads FQDESV (reference sequence). The CDR3 covers 18 residues. With 3 bases clipped from V and 5 bases from J, the junction kept 15 bases outside the gene matches. CDR3 amino acids: CASSFSLAGDSDWETQYF. The CDR3 DNA reads as TGTGCCAGCAGCTTTAGTCTAGCGGGAGATTCGGATTGGGAGACCCAGTACTTC.

J is TRBJ1-1 and V is TRBV5-1, with D maybe TRBD1 (5 bases). The CDR3 runs 15 residues. Germline V gene data show CDR1 as SGHRS and CDR2 as YFSETQ. Trimming took 4 bases from V and 0 from J, leaving 13 bases between them. The CDR3 coding sequence is TGCGCCAGCAGCCGGGCTGGGGGGTTGAACACTGAAGCTTTCTTT. Translation: CASSRAGGLNTEAFF.

The chain has TRBV5-1 and TRBJ1-6; TRBD1 agrees at 8 bases. The CDR3 consists of 18 residues. CDR1 SGHRS and CDR2 YFSETQ come from the germline V gene. The V and J ends lost 3 bases and 9 bases, in that order; junction bases with no gene match: 17. The CDR3 reads CASSSVHGGTGGPSPLHF. CDR3 in DNA: TGCGCCAGCAGCTCAGTCCACGGTGGGACAGGCGGTCCTTCACCCCTCCACTTT.

This clone was picked up one time. The rearrangement uses TRBV5-1 and TRBJ2-3; maybe TRBD2 (7 bases). CDR1 and CDR2 from the germline V gene are SGHRS and YFSETQ. Trimming took off 4 bases at V and 5 bases at J, with 17 bases between the two ends. The CDR3 sequence is 15 residues long. The CDR3 coding sequence is TGCGCCAGCAGCCAAGCGGGGACATCGGGAGATACGCAGTATTTT. It is translated as CASSQAGTSGDTQYF.

This rearrangement joins TRBV5-6 to TRBJ2-3, with 14 bases aligning to TRBD2. CDR1 and CDR2 (germline): SGHDT, YYEEEE. This CDR3 is 17 amino acids long. V dropped 3 bases and J dropped 1; count of bases not matched to a gene: 4. As DNA, the CDR3 is TGTGCCAGCAGCTCCGAGGGACTAGCGGGGGGCACAGATACGCAGTATTTT. It specifies CASSSEGLAGGTDTQYF.

This clone was detected once. The V and J genes are TRBV29-1 and TRBJ1-1, with a possible D match to TRBD1 (6 bases). The germline CDR1 and CDR2 sequences are SQVTM and ANQGSEA. This CDR3 spans 13 amino acids. V lost 7 bases and J lost 1, with 13 bases in between. CDR3 region: CSAEGHPNTEAFF. CDR3 coding DNA: TGCAGCGCTGAGGGACATCCGAACACTGAAGCTTTCTTT.

The J gene is TRBJ1-4, the V gene TRBV4-1; 10 bases map to TRBD1. The junction had 4 bases not matched to a gene; V was cut back by 3 bases and J by 3 bases. CDR1 is MGHRA and CDR2 is YSYEKL in the germline V gene. The length of the CDR3 is 16 residues. The CDR3 region is CASSQPGTGANEKLFF. CDR3 bases: TGCGCCAGCAGCCAGCCCGGGACAGGGGCTAATGAAAAACTGTTTTTT.

A remark on this clone: At one end, the junction sequence differs from germline, possibly due to a read error. J is TRBJ2-7 and V is TRBV5-4; 9 bases map to TRBD2. The length of the CDR3 is 16 residues. Germline CDR1 SGHNT, CDR2 YYREEE (reference sequence). CDR3 in amino acids: CASSLVGLAGAYEQHF. In nucleotides, the CDR3 is TGTGCCAGCAGCTTAGTAGGCTTAGCGGGGGCCTACGAGCAGCACTTC. The entire variable domain, with the rest obtained from reference TRBV5-4 and TRBJ2-7, is as follows: ETGVTQSPTHLIKTRGQQVTLRCSSQSGHNTVSWYQQALGQGPQFIFQYYREEENGRGNFPPRFSGLQFPNYSSELNVNALELDDSALYLCASSLVGLAGAYEQHFGPGTRLTVT.

This chain connects TRBV6-5 to TRBJ1-2; possibly TRBD1 for D (6 bases). V lost 6 bases, J lost 8 bases, and 13 bases lay in between. Germline V CDR1 and CDR2: MNHEY, SVGAGI. This CDR3 comprises 12 residues. CDR3 in DNA: TGTGCCAGCAGCCGATACAGGGAAGGCTACACCTTC. Its translation is CASSRYREGYTF.

The sample holds a few counts of this clone. The chain recombines TRBV4-2 with TRBJ2-1; 9 bases are shared with TRBD1. Germline CDR1 reads LGHNA; CDR2 reads YNFKEQ. CDR3 length equals 17 residues. V trimming: 3 bases; J trimming: 8 bases; junction bases outside the gene matches: 14. The CDR3 here is CASSHSGPGTGNHEQFF. As DNA, the CDR3 is TGTGCCAGCAGCCACAGCGGTCCCGGGACAGGGAACCATGAGCAGTTCTTC.

The chain carries TRBV7-3 and TRBJ2-7; TRBD2 might be the D (6 bases). This CDR3 is built from 14 residues. Germline V lookup: CDR1 SGHTA, CDR2 FQGTGA. Trimming stripped 2 bases from V and 0 bases from J, with 8 bases between. The CDR3 region has the DNA TGTGCCAGCAGCTTATACGGGAGCTCCTACGAGCAGTACTTC. This sequence encodes CASSLYGSSYEQYF.

V and J are TRBV30 and TRBJ1-1; D is perhaps TRBD1 (6 bases). V was pared by 0 bases and J by 1 base, with 12 bases between. This CDR3 is built from 15 residues. Germline V gives CDR1 GTSNPN, CDR2 SVGIG (reference sequence). Here the CDR3 DNA reads TGTGCCTGGAGTGTACTTCCGGGACAGAACACTGAAGCTTTCTTT. Its protein product is CAWSVLPGQNTEAFF. Full variable domain (missing parts from reference TRBV30 and TRBJ1-1): SQTIHQWPATLVQPVGSPLSLECTVEGTSNPNLYWYRQAAGRGLQLLFYSVGIGQISSEVPQNLSASRPQDRQFILSSKKLLLSDSGFYLCAWSVLPGQNTEAFFGQGTRLTVV.